This T cell receptor (beta chain) was captured by sequencing in a study of T cells in localized non-small cell lung cancer. Study-wide findings and caveats: Clonality of T cells reached its maximum in uninvolved adjacent lung, surpassing tumor. Of the top 100 tumor clones, median roughly 53 were in adjacent lung, some 29 among its top 100. Elevated circulating T cell density in blood was associated with longer overall survival. Because researchers sequenced only one region of the tumor, heterogeneity is still possible.

TCRdb keeps only in-frame clones here, not all; method: immunoSEQ multiplex PCR. The sample contains approximately 46,000 clones, 81% of which appear only once. This CDR3 region has 14 residues. V was cut by 3 bases and J by 6 bases, with 12 bases left in between. Germline V gene lookup returns CDR1 MNHEY and CDR2 SMNVEV (reference sequence). Notes on this clone: What it recognizes is unknown.

This TCR was sampled from a man aged 35 to 69 with stage III lung adenocarcinoma. The rearrangement joins TRBV27 to TRBJ2-1; a possible D gene is TRBD2 (5 bases). The sample was peripheral blood mononuclear cells, taken before any cancer treatment. The CDR3 DNA sequence: TGTGCCAGCAGTTTCAACACCGCGGGCAATGAGCAGTTCTTC. This codes for CASSFNTAGNEQFF.